The rows below give T cell receptor beta chains drawn from one sample of a study of tumor-infiltrating lymphocytes in localized non-small cell lung cancer. Sequenced by immunoSEQ multiplex PCR; TCRdb stores in-frame clones only, minus some. In the table there are 15,000 to 20,000 clones, roughly 76% of which are singletons. Sequenced: lung tumor tissue. The receptors shown here come from a human donor with non-small cell lung cancer. Each CDR3 is given without its conserved first and last residue. Size values are once, few and many counts, or a class for expanded clones, and some rows have none.

.,TRBV5-4,ASSLQGGNEQF
.,TRBV5-4,ASRRAGGYEQY
.,TRBV4-1,ASSQNFGQSYNSPLH
few,TRBV6-6,AIATGWATEAF
.,TRBV4-1,ASSQPTGRDEQF
.,TRBV5-4,ASSTGGLAGETQY
.,TRBV5-8,ASSLAQGFNSPLH
.,TRBV18,ASSPLRQGTLEQY
.,TRBV11-3,ASSTSVDTEAF
.,TRBV7-9,ASSLVGGISGNTIY
.,TRBV5-4,ASQLTGGEGDTQY
few,TRBV7-2,ASSVERQVNYNSPLH
.,TRBV7-8,ASNRVSNTGELF
.,TRBV2,ASSEGGRETQY
.,TRBV5-1,ASSLFLAGDNEQF
.,TRBV27,ASSLSASNYGYT
.,TRBV19,ASSIMVSAGNSPLH
.,TRBV29-1,SVEEGPPYEQY
.,TRBV28,ASSYQVQPQH
.,TRBV5-4,ASSLGGGRGGELF
.,TRBV5-4,ASSRPGQRKANTEAF
.,TRBV6-5,ASTTNMNTEAF
.,TRBV5-4,ASSIGGGEQY
.,TRBV6-4,ASSATSGLLGDEQF
.,TRBV5-6,ASSHDGVQETQY
.,TRBV19,ASSKNLGGNNEKLF
.,TRBV10-3,AISTGSGNTIY
.,TRBV2,ASSYDPGNTIY
.,TRBV11-2,ASSLDLLAGGGGAETQY
.,TRBV6-4,ASSVGTSGRLNEQF
.,TRBV5-1,ASSFSGQGNTEAF
.,TRBV5-1,ASSFGGTPEAF
once,TRBV19,ASSVVYLGPNEQF
few,TRBV10-2,ASSGPGTGENQPQH
.,TRBV19,ASSMMGSNSPLH
.,TRBV28,ASTSGGVKLDEQY
.,TRBV21-1,ASIHREGTEAF
.,TRBV7-3,ASSLGAGNTIY
.,TRBV5-1,ASSLQDPTYEQY
.,TRBV5-1,ASSIYSGGNTEAF
.,TRBV7-3,ASRKASGYEQY
.,TRBV7-9,ASSLGGGGQETQY
.,TRBV5-4,ASSPGGKLADTQY
.,TRBV11-3,ASSLAGYEQY
.,TRBV9,ASSVAVSGRTYEQY
.,TRBV20-1,SVGGTDTQY
.,TRBV7-3,ASSPPGGEQF
.,TRBV12-5,ASGLPGRVSYNEQF
.,TRBV4-1,ASSQKVAGSWDTQY
.,TRBV11-1,ASSLLQGARTEAF
.,TRBV2,ASSDRGGYT
.,TRBV27,ASSTGDEQY
few,TRBV5-1,ASSLDGDNSPLH